The clone carrying this T cell receptor beta chain appeared once. A junction end diverges from the germline sequence, so it may reflect a read error. TCRdb redid the calling of the reads with MiXCR, one entry per CDR3 protein. In the table there are about 9,200 distinct CDR3 sequences, just under 20% of which are singletons. The entry originates in a study of lung T cells in sarcoidosis with Löfgren's syndrome. This receptor was taken from a human donor with sarcoidosis (Löfgren's syndrome or another form), or a control subject (not recorded which). Sequences were obtained from CD4+ T cells from bronchoalveolar lavage.

The CDR3 DNA sequence: TGCGCCAGCAGCCGCTCATCGGGTGAAGCCTTCTTT. Translation gives CASSRSSGEAFF. This chain joins TRBV4-1 and TRBJ1-1; no clear D. This CDR3 spans 12 amino acids. Per germline, CDR1 MGHRA and CDR2 YSYEKL.